This T cell receptor beta chain stems from a study of cytomegalovirus exposure and HLA in healthy donors. Sequencing was performed with immunoSEQ multiplex PCR; in TCRdb, only in-frame clones are kept and a portion is missing. Of approximately 120,000 clones in the sample, about 96% are singletons; the top ten hold 1.7%. Material: PBMCs. This sequence originates from a man younger than 35 in good health and CMV-seronegative.

CDR3 sequence reads: CASSQAQGQNYGYTF. The CDR3 nucleotides are TGCGCCAGCAGCCAAGCCCAGGGACAGAACTATGGCTACACCTTC. The rearrangement links TRBV4-1 to TRBJ1-2, with TRBD1 matching 7 bases. CDR3 length: 15 amino acids. Germline trimming cut 1 base from V and 2 bases from J; bases unmatched to any gene: 4. CDR1 is MGHRA and CDR2 is YSYEKL in the germline V gene.